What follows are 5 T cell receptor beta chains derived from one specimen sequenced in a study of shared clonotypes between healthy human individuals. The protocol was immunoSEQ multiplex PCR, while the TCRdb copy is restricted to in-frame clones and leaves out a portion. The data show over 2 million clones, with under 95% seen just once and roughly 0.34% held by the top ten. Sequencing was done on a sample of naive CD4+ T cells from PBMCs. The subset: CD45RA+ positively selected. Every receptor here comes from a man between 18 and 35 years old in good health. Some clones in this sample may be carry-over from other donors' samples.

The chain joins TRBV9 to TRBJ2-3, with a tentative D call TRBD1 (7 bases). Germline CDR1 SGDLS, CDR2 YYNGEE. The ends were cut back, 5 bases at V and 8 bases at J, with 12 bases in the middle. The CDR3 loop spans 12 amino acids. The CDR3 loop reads CASRGTAGTQYF. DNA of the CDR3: TGTGCCAGCAGGGGGACAGCGGGTACGCAGTATTTT.

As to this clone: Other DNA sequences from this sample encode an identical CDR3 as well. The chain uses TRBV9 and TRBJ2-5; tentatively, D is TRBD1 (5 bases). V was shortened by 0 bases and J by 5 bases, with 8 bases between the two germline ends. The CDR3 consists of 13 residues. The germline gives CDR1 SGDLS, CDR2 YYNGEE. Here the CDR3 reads CASSVAQGETQYF. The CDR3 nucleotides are TGTGCCAGCAGCGTAGCCCAGGGCGAGACCCAGTACTTC. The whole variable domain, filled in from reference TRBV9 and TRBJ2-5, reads DSGVTQTPKHLITATGQRVTLRCSPRSGDLSVYWYQQSLDQGLQFLIQYYNGEERAKGNILERFSAQQFPDLHSELNLSSLELGDSALYFCASSVAQGETQYFGPGTRLLVL.

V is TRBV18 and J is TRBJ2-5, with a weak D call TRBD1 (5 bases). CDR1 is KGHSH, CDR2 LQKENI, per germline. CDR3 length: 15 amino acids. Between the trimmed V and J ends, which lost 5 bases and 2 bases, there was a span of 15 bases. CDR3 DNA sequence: TGTGCCAGCTCAAGTAGGACACCCAGGCAAGAGACCCAGTACTTC. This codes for CASSSRTPRQETQYF.

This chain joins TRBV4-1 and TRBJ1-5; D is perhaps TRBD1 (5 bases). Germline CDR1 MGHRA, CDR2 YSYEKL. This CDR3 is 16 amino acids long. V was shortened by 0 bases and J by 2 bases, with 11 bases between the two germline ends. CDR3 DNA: TGCGCCAGCAGCCAAGATAGCAGGGCGGGCAATCAGCCCCAGCATTTT. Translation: CASSQDSRAGNQPQHF.

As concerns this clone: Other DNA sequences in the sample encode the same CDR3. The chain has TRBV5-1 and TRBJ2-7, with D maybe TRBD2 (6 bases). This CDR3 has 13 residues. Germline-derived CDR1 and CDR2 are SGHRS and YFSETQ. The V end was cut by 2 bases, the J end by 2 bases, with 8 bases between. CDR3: CASSLPGAYEQYF. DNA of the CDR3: TGCGCCAGCAGCTTACCGGGGGCCTACGAGCAGTACTTC.